Following are 10 T cell receptor beta chains from one sample sequenced in a study of cytomegalovirus exposure and HLA in healthy donors. The PCR had 60 Vbeta and 13 Jbeta primers. Only in-frame clones appear in the TCRdb table, and some are missing; sequencing was by immunoSEQ multiplex PCR. Of over 110,000 clones in the sample, around three quarters were seen once. Sequencing input: PBMCs. The receptors come from a woman between 40 and 50 years old in good health and CMV-seropositive.

V and J are TRBV18 and TRBJ2-7; a weak D match, TRBD1 (7 bases). Trimming left V 2 bases short and J 3 bases short, with 11 bases between. This CDR3 comprises 14 residues. Looked up from germline, CDR1 is KGHSH and CDR2 is LQKENI. The CDR3 coding sequence is TGTGCCAGCTCACCATTCAGGGGGGACTACGAGCAGTACTTC. It is translated as CASSPFRGDYEQYF.

This chain uses TRBV9 with TRBJ2-5; 7 nucleotides agree with TRBD2. The J segment lost 11 bases and the V segment lost 1 base, leaving 8 bases of the junction unmatched. There are 13 residues in the CDR3. Germline CDR1 reads SGDLS; CDR2 reads YYNGEE. The DNA of the CDR3 is TGTGCCAGCAGCGTACAAAGTCGGGGGGAGCAGTACTTC. Protein product: CASSVQSRGEQYF.

The chain recombines TRBV11-3 with TRBJ1-1; TRBD1 aligns across 7 bases. V lost 5 bases and J lost 0; bases outside the gene matches: 3. Per germline, CDR1 SGHNT and CDR2 YENEEA. This CDR3 has 14 amino acids. The CDR3: CASSRTGLNTEAFF. In DNA form, the CDR3 reads TGTGCCAGCAGCCGGACAGGTTTGAACACTGAAGCTTTCTTT. Looking up the rest from reference TRBV11-3 and TRBJ1-1 gives the full variable domain: EAGVVQSPRYKIIEKKQPVAFWCNPISGHNTLYWYLQNLGQGPELLIRYENEEAVDDSQLPKDRFSAERLKGVDSTLKIQPAELGDSAVYLCASSRTGLNTEAFFGQGTRLTVV.

The chain carries TRBV7-9 and TRBJ2-5, with 12 bases that match TRBD2. The CDR3 is 18 amino acids. Germline V CDR1 and CDR2: SEHNR, FQNEAQ (reference sequence). J lost 6 bases, V lost 4 bases, and 15 bases had no gene match. The DNA for the CDR3 is TGTGCCAGCAGCTCCCCGCTAGCGGGAGGGCCCTTCCGGCAGACCCAGTACTTC. It yields the protein CASSSPLAGGPFRQTQYF.

The chain links TRBV7-2 to TRBJ2-7; perhaps TRBD1 as D (6 bases). Trimming removed 3 bases from V and 7 bases from J, with 13 bases in between. Germline-derived CDR1 and CDR2 are SGHTA and FQGNSA. The CDR3 consists of 13 residues. CDR3 amino acids: CASSFVERGEQYF. In DNA form, the CDR3 reads TGTGCCAGCAGCTTTGTAGAAAGGGGGGAGCAGTACTTC.

This sequence joins TRBV28 and TRBJ1-1; D perhaps matches TRBD1 (5 bases). Trimming shortened V by 5 bases and J by 11 bases, and 15 bases separated the two germline ends. The CDR3 totals 12 residues. CDR1 is MDHEN and CDR2 is SYDVKM in the germline V gene. The CDR3 sequence: CASSPAVGRAFF. CDR3 nucleotides: TGTGCCAGCAGTCCTGCGGTGGGGCGTGCTTTCTTT.

The V and J genes are TRBV29-1 and TRBJ1-1; 7 nucleotides match TRBD1. CDR3 length: 12 residues. In germline, CDR1 is SQVTM, CDR2 ANQGSEA. V was pared by 3 bases and J by 4 bases, with 2 bases of the junction left unmatched. The CDR3 sequence is CSVEAGGTEAFF. The CDR3 bases are TGCAGCGTTGAGGCAGGGGGCACTGAAGCTTTCTTT.

The CDR3 protein is CASSWAGVNTDTQYF. The CDR3 nucleotides read TGCGCCAGCAGTTGGGCAGGGGTCAACACAGATACGCAGTATTTT. V usage is TRBV5-1 and J usage is TRBJ2-3; perhaps TRBD1 as D (6 bases). Germline CDR1 SGHRS, CDR2 YFSETQ. This CDR3 contains 15 residues. Trimming removed 5 bases from V and 2 bases from J, with 15 bases in between.

This sequence joins TRBV2 and TRBJ2-1; 8 nucleotides align to TRBD2. The CDR3 is 11 residues long. The V and J ends lost 7 bases and 10 bases, in that order; junction bases with no gene match: 3. From germline, CDR1 is SNHLY and CDR2 FYNNEI. DNA of the CDR3: TGTGCCAGCAACGTAGCGGGAGAGCAGTTCTTC. This gives the protein CASNVAGEQFF. Filled out from reference TRBV2 and TRBJ2-1, the complete variable domain reads EPEVTQTPSHQVTQMGQEVILRCVPISNHLYFYWYRQILGQKVEFLVSFYNNEISEKSEIFDDQFSVERPDGSNFTLKIRSTKLEDSAMYFCASNVAGEQFFGPGTRLTVL.

The chain combines TRBV30 with TRBJ1-2, with D tentatively TRBD1 (6 bases). Trimming removed 2 bases from V and 8 bases from J, with 15 bases in between. CDR3 length: 13 amino acids. Germline values: CDR1 GTSNPN, CDR2 SVGIG (reference sequence). The DNA for the CDR3 is TGTGCCTGGAGTTTCCCCTACAGGGACGGCTACACCTTC. Translation: CAWSFPYRDGYTF.